One sample yielded the 18 T cell receptor beta chains listed below, sequenced in a study of blood T cell repertoires in COVID-19 (dated by TCRdb to the early 2020s). Library creation used the immunoSEQ multiplex PCR assay. Held by TCRdb, this immuneACCESS table contains in-frame sequences only and omits some clones. Under half of the omission traces to an unresolved V gene where checked; the cause of the rest is unknown. The sample has about 530,000 clones on record, roughly nine tenths of them singletons. The ten largest clonotypes hold about 8% of the sample. Sequencing was done on a sample of peripheral blood. The origin of the receptors is a woman in her forties or fifties with COVID-19, enrolled during active disease.

The rearrangement uses TRBV18 and TRBJ1-1, with D tentatively TRBD1 (6 bases). CDR3 length equals 16 residues. Germline-derived CDR1 and CDR2 are KGHSH and LQKENI. Trimming removed 5 bases at V and 0 bases at J, with 16 bases between. The CDR3, as DNA: TGTGCCAGCTCATCTCAGGGGTCTGTCCTGAACACTGAAGCTTTCTTT. This sequence encodes CASSSQGSVLNTEAFF. The full variable domain, in which reference TRBV18 and TRBJ1-1 provide the parts outside the CDR3, is NAGVMQNPRHLVRRRGQEARLRCSPMKGHSHVYWYRQLPEEGLKFMVYLQKENIIDESGMPKERFSAEFPKEGPSILRIQQVVRGDSAAYFCASSSQGSVLNTEAFFGQGTRLTVV.

This sequence joins TRBV6-4 and TRBJ1-6; D is undetermined. The germline V and J ends were trimmed by 2 bases and 4 bases, with 9 bases remaining between them. The CDR3 is made up of 15 amino acids. The V gene's germline CDR1 is MRHNA and CDR2 SNTAGT. The CDR3 DNA follows: TGTGCCAGCAGTGACGAGGCGGATTATAATTCACCCCTCCACTTT. Translated, it gives CASSDEADYNSPLHF.

This clone was seen more than once but under ten times. The gene calls are TRBV4-1 and TRBJ1-5; D remains unclear. The CDR3 contains 14 residues. In germline, CDR1 is MGHRA, CDR2 YSYEKL. With 1 base removed from V and 7 bases from J, the gap between germline ends came to 11 bases. The CDR3, as DNA: TGCGCCAGCAGCCAAGTAACTGCCGTGCAGCCCCAGCATTTT. This gives the protein CASSQVTAVQPQHF.

The chain recombines TRBV12-3 or TRBV12-4 with TRBJ1-3, with 7 bases that match TRBD1. This CDR3 has 13 amino acids. V shed 5 bases and J 5 bases; nucleotides not matched to a gene: 3. CDR3 coding DNA: TGTGCCAGCAGTCCAGGGGGAAGAAACACCATATATTTT. This gives the protein CASSPGGRNTIYF.

The V call is TRBV11-2, the J call TRBJ1-6, with D unresolved. This CDR3 is 12 amino acids long. V lost 4 bases, J lost 13 bases, and 11 bases lay in between. Per the germline V gene, CDR1 is SGHAT and CDR2 is FQNNGV. The CDR3 DNA sequence: TGTGCCAGCAGCTCCCCCTTATCTCCCCTCCACTTT. Encoded protein: CASSSPLSPLHF.

The genes are TRBV4-2 and TRBJ1-2; D unclear. From germline, CDR1 is LGHNA and CDR2 YNFKEQ. CDR3 size: 15 residues. V lost 0 bases and J 4 bases, leaving 12 bases between the germline ends. The CDR3 here is CASSQEAPISYGYTF. Here the CDR3 DNA reads TGTGCCAGCAGCCAAGAGGCCCCCATCAGCTATGGCTACACCTTC.

The CDR3 DNA reads as TGTGCCAGCAGCCCAGGAGGGTATGGCGAGCAGTACTTC. The encoded protein is CASSPGGYGEQYF. The chain uses TRBV9 and TRBJ2-7; the D gene is possibly TRBD2 (6 bases). This CDR3 contains 13 residues. CDR1 and CDR2 (germline): SGDLS, YYNGEE. V lost 4 bases and J 6 bases, leaving 14 bases between the germline ends.

The rearrangement joins TRBV4-2 to TRBJ1-1; 8 bases line up with TRBD1. This CDR3 comprises 14 residues. Germline assignment: CDR1 LGHNA and CDR2 YNFKEQ. V lost 4 bases, J lost 4 bases, and 5 bases stayed unmatched. The CDR3 coding sequence is TGTGCCAGCAGCCCAGGGGGCTGGGGCACTGAAGCTTTCTTT. Its protein product is CASSPGGWGTEAFF.

V is TRBV11-3 and J is TRBJ2-2, with TRBD2 matching 12 bases. The CDR3 is made up of 17 amino acids. V lost 3 bases, J lost 6 bases, and 8 bases stayed unmatched. Germline loops: CDR1 SGHNT, CDR2 YENEEA. CDR3 loop: CASSFGLAGLGAGELFF. CDR3 DNA: TGTGCCAGCAGCTTCGGACTAGCGGGGTTAGGCGCCGGGGAGCTGTTTTTT.

V and J are TRBV11-2 and TRBJ2-2; 8 nucleotides align to TRBD2. The CDR3 is made up of 14 amino acids. Per the germline V gene, CDR1 is SGHAT and CDR2 is FQNNGV. With V trimmed by 1 base and J by 5 bases, 0 bases remained unmatched. DNA of the CDR3: TGTGCCAGCAGCTTAGGCGGGGGGACCGGGGAGCTGTTTTTT. This sequence encodes CASSLGGGTGELFF. Together with reference TRBV11-2 and TRBJ2-2, the CDR3 gives the full variable domain: EAGVAQSPRYKIIEKRQSVAFWCNPISGHATLYWYQQILGQGPKLLIQFQNNGVVDDSQLPKDRFSAERLKGVDSTLKIQPAKLEDSAVYLCASSLGGGTGELFFGEGSRLTVL.

The CDR3 spells CASSFLNEQYF. CDR3 DNA: TGCGCCAGCAGCTTTCTAAACGAGCAGTACTTC. The chain links TRBV5-1 to TRBJ2-7; D is ambiguous. V shed 2 bases and J shed 5 bases, with 5 bases lying between them. Germline-derived CDR1 and CDR2 are SGHRS and YFSETQ. The CDR3 has 11 amino acids.

This rearrangement joins TRBV12-3 or TRBV12-4 to TRBJ2-7; 7 bases are a match to TRBD2. CDR3 length equals 13 residues. The V and J ends lost 4 bases and 7 bases, in that order; junction bases with no gene match: 7. Written as DNA, the CDR3 is TGTGCCAGCAGTTCCCGACTAGCCCCAGAGCAGTACTTC. Translating it yields CASSSRLAPEQYF.

This chain joins TRBV10-3 and TRBJ1-1, with a tentative D call TRBD1 (5 bases). The ends were cut back, 10 bases at V and 4 bases at J, with 16 bases in the middle. Germline CDR1 is ENHRY and CDR2 is SYGVKD. This CDR3 has 13 residues. Here the CDR3 reads CATWTGGGTEAFF. The CDR3 DNA follows: TGTGCCACCTGGACCGGGGGTGGCACTGAAGCTTTCTTT.

The V call is TRBV5-1, the J call TRBJ1-1; D is undetermined. From germline, CDR1 is SGHRS and CDR2 YFSETQ. The V gene lost 2 bases and the J gene lost 5 bases, with 13 bases spanning the gap. The CDR3 has 14 amino acids. DNA for the CDR3: TGCGCCAGCAGCTTCCGGGAGTGGGAAACTGAAGCTTTCTTT. Translated, it gives CASSFREWETEAFF.

V gene TRBV5-1 combines with J gene TRBJ2-3; D possibly corresponds to TRBD2 (6 bases). The V and J ends lost 1 base and 8 bases respectively, with 17 bases between them. The CDR3 covers 15 residues. Germline V CDR1 and CDR2: SGHRS, YFSETQ. The CDR3: CASSLTSAGSGTQYF. The CDR3 DNA reads TGCGCCAGCAGCTTGACCTCCGCGGGGAGTGGTACGCAGTATTTT.

J is TRBJ1-2 and V is TRBV2, with D perhaps TRBD1 (5 bases). V was pared by 6 bases and J by 2 bases, with 13 bases between. This CDR3 comprises 14 residues. CDR1 is SNHLY and CDR2 is FYNNEI in the germline V gene. For the CDR3, the DNA is TGTGCCAGCAGGGGGGAGGGGACCAACTATGGCTACACCTTC. Amino acids: CASRGEGTNYGYTF.

This CDR3 is CASSPRQGTAYEQYF. In nucleotides, the CDR3 is TGCGCCAGCAGCCCGCGACAGGGGACCGCCTACGAGCAGTACTTC. The V and J genes are TRBV4-1 and TRBJ2-7; 8 bases fit TRBD1. Trimming removed 4 bases from V and 2 bases from J; junction bases left unmatched: 7. The CDR3 extends over 15 amino acids. The germline gives CDR1 MGHRA, CDR2 YSYEKL.

This chain joins TRBV3-1 (or the pseudogene TRBV3-2) and TRBJ1-4, with a weak D call TRBD1 (6 bases). The CDR3 loop spans 14 amino acids. V was pared by 11 bases and J by 2 bases, with 15 bases between. Germline V gene data show CDR1 as LGHDT and CDR2 as YNNKEL (reference sequence). CDR3 bases: TGTGCCTCAGAACAGGGTAGTACTAATGAAAAACTGTTTTTT. Protein sequence: CASEQGSTNEKLFF.